This passage covers 20 T cell receptor beta chains from one sample sequenced in a study of cytomegalovirus exposure and HLA in healthy donors. PCR primers comprised 60 Vbeta and 13 Jbeta primers. Method: immunoSEQ multiplex PCR; TCRdb's copy keeps in-frame clones and lacks some. The table includes about 110,000 clones, 83% detected once. Sample: PBMCs. These receptors were obtained from a man younger than 35 in good health and CMV-seronegative.

The V and J genes are TRBV2 and TRBJ2-3; D possibly corresponds to TRBD1 (5 bases). The CDR3 is 13 amino acids. The germline V gene has CDR1 SNHLY and CDR2 FYNNEI. Trimming removed 9 bases at V and 1 base at J, with 11 bases between. CDR3: CARDNGGTDTQYF. For the CDR3, the DNA is TGTGCCAGGGACAACGGTGGCACAGATACGCAGTATTTT.

The chain links TRBV9 to TRBJ2-1; the match to TRBD1 covers 8 bases. The CDR3 has 15 residues. The junction had 3 bases not matched to a gene; V was cut back by 3 bases and J by 1 base. Germline CDR1 is SGDLS and CDR2 is YYNGEE. The CDR3 sequence is CASSAGGASYNEQFF. CDR3 bases: TGTGCCAGCAGCGCAGGGGGCGCATCCTACAATGAGCAGTTCTTC.

The V gene is TRBV27, the J gene TRBJ2-7, with 7 nucleotides matching TRBD2. From germline, CDR1 is MNHEY and CDR2 SMNVEV (reference sequence). Trimming cost V 0 bases and J 4 bases; bases outside gene matches: 3. The CDR3 is 14 residues long. The CDR3 sequence is CASSLSSGHYEQYF. The CDR3 DNA sequence: TGTGCCAGCAGTTTATCTAGCGGGCATTACGAGCAGTACTTC.

This clone was counted a few times. This chain connects TRBV5-1 to TRBJ1-1; possibly TRBD1 for D (5 bases). V was clipped by 0 bases and J by 5 bases, with 11 bases between them. The CDR3 covers 14 residues. The germline CDR1 and CDR2 sequences are SGHRS and YFSETQ. CDR3 region: CASSLAGGGTEAFF. The CDR3 bases are TGCGCCAGCAGCTTGGCGGGGGGAGGGACTGAAGCTTTCTTT.

This clone was seen a single time. The chain joins TRBV28 to TRBJ2-3, with 10 bases identical to TRBD2. Unmatched junction bases numbered 6, after V lost 2 bases and J lost 4 bases. Germline CDR1 is MDHEN and CDR2 is SYDVKM. This CDR3 spans 16 amino acids. The CDR3 DNA follows: TGTGCCAGCAGTTTACATCCTAGCGGGAGCTCAGATACGCAGTATTTT. It is translated as CASSLHPSGSSDTQYF.

The chain recombines TRBV7-9 with TRBJ1-1; 7 nucleotides line up with TRBD1. Germline CDR1 is SEHNR and CDR2 is FQNEAQ (reference sequence). V gave up 5 bases and J gave up 4 bases; unmatched junction bases: 4. This CDR3 contains 13 residues. Written as DNA, the CDR3 is TGTGCCAGCAGCACGGGGACAGTCACTGAAGCTTTCTTT. It translates to CASSTGTVTEAFF.

J is TRBJ2-5 and V is TRBV7-2; TRBD1 agrees at 7 bases. Germline CDR1 and CDR2: SGHTA and FQGNSA. The CDR3 length is 13 residues. With V trimmed by 5 bases and J by 5 bases, 5 bases remained unmatched. The CDR3 loop reads CASSTQDRETQYF. CDR3 coding DNA: TGTGCCAGCAGCACGCAGGACAGGGAGACCCAGTACTTC.

The chain couples TRBV7-2 to TRBJ2-1, with 8 bases fitting TRBD1. Germline V CDR1 and CDR2: SGHTA, FQGNSA. The CDR3 has 16 amino acids. J lost 5 bases, V lost 2 bases, and 8 bases had no gene match. The CDR3 sequence is CASSLNPGGFNNEQFF. The CDR3 DNA sequence: TGTGCCAGCAGCTTAAATCCAGGGGGCTTTAACAATGAGCAGTTCTTC.

V is TRBV7-2 and J is TRBJ2-7; a weak D match, TRBD1 (6 bases). Trimming took 5 bases from V and 6 from J, leaving 11 bases between them. Germline V gene sequence: CDR1 SGHTA, CDR2 FQGNSA. The CDR3 consists of 12 residues. The CDR3 DNA reads TGTGCCAGCAGCCCGGACAGAACCGAGCAGTACTTC. Translation gives CASSPDRTEQYF.

The J gene is TRBJ2-5, the V gene TRBV5-1; possibly TRBD2 for D (6 bases). The J call is uncertain, as TRBJ2-7 better fits the DNA end. This CDR3 has 17 residues. Germline CDR1 SGHRS, CDR2 YFSETQ. This CDR3 reads CASSLAGGGRSSYEQYF. The DNA of the CDR3 is TGCGCCAGCAGCTTGGCCGGTGGTGGGAGGAGCTCCTACGAGCAGTACTTC.

The gene calls are TRBV28 and TRBJ2-1, with 9 bases aligning to TRBD2. This CDR3 is 14 amino acids long. V gave up 6 bases and J gave up 9 bases; unmatched junction bases: 9. Germline V gene sequence: CDR1 MDHEN, CDR2 SYDVKM. The CDR3 region is CASSQSGRFGEQFF. The CDR3, as DNA: TGTGCCAGCAGCCAGAGCGGGAGGTTCGGTGAGCAGTTCTTC.

The chain carries TRBV4-3 and TRBJ2-1, with 11 bases matching TRBD1. There are 14 residues in the CDR3. The germline V gene has CDR1 LGHNA and CDR2 YSLEER. V lost 6 bases, J lost 10 bases, and 8 bases stayed unmatched. The CDR3 nucleotides read TGCGCCAGCAGTTCTGGACAGGGGGCTTGGGAGCAGTTCTTC. Translated: CASSSGQGAWEQFF.

The chain joins TRBV5-1 to TRBJ1-1; 9 bases line up with TRBD1. V lost 0 bases and J lost 0; bases outside the gene matches: 3. The CDR3 covers 16 residues. CDR1 is SGHRS, CDR2 YFSETQ, per germline. CDR3 bases: TGCGCCAGCAGCTTGGTACAGGGGGCGTTGAACACTGAAGCTTTCTTT. Its translation: CASSLVQGALNTEAFF.

This chain links TRBV18 with TRBJ2-5; 9 nucleotides align to TRBD2. Germline V lookup: CDR1 KGHSH, CDR2 LQKENI. J was trimmed by 5 bases and V by 3 bases; bases with no gene match: 7. This CDR3 is built from 15 residues. CDR3 region: CASSPAGGPRETQYF. DNA of the CDR3: TGTGCCAGCTCACCCGCGGGAGGGCCCCGCGAGACCCAGTACTTC.

The chain couples TRBV25-1 to TRBJ1-5; 8 bases map to TRBD1. The trim removed 4 bases at V and 5 bases at J, leaving 4 bases unmatched. The CDR3 is 14 residues long. Germline V gene lookup returns CDR1 MGHDK and CDR2 SYGVNS. The CDR3 is CASSGLTGDQPQHF. As DNA, the CDR3 is TGTGCCAGCAGTGGATTGACAGGGGATCAGCCCCAGCATTTT.

J is TRBJ2-3 and V is TRBV10-3; 10 positions match TRBD2. In germline, CDR1 is ENHRY, CDR2 SYGVKD. The CDR3 consists of 15 residues. V lost 0 bases and J lost 7; bases outside the gene matches: 4. The chain's CDR3 is CAISESVAGGYTQYF. CDR3 sequence (DNA): TGTGCCATCAGTGAGTCAGTAGCGGGAGGATATACGCAGTATTTT.

The genes are TRBV30 and TRBJ1-2, with D possibly matching TRBD1 (5 bases). Trimming removed 2 bases from V and 4 bases from J, with 20 bases in between. This CDR3 has 16 amino acids. Germline loops: CDR1 GTSNPN, CDR2 SVGIG (reference sequence). The CDR3 coding sequence is TGTGCCTGGAGTTATGTAGGGGCCGTTCTCTCCTATGGCTACACCTTC. Residues: CAWSYVGAVLSYGYTF.

The chain has TRBV5-4 and TRBJ2-7, with 8 bases matching TRBD1. V lost 2 bases to trimming and J lost 0 bases; unmatched junction nucleotides: 10. Germline CDR1 SGHNT, CDR2 YYREEE (reference sequence). This CDR3 comprises 17 residues. The CDR3 is CASSFQMGTGFSYEQYF. The CDR3 DNA reads as TGTGCCAGCAGCTTCCAAATGGGGACAGGCTTCTCCTACGAGCAGTACTTC.

This clone was seen once. This rearrangement joins TRBV14 to TRBJ2-3; D unclear. The CDR3 consists of 13 residues. Germline CDR1 SGHDN, CDR2 FVKESK. V was cut by 2 bases and J by 8 bases, with 11 bases left in between. In DNA, the CDR3 is TGTGCCAGCAGCCAACCGTATTCCGGTACGCAGTATTTT. This gives the protein CASSQPYSGTQYF.

As regards this clone: Other DNA sequences in the sample encode the same CDR3. The chain is built from TRBV28 and TRBJ1-6; D gene unclear. Trimming cost V 2 bases and J 13 bases, with 9 bases left between them. The CDR3 sequence is 12 residues long. The V gene's germline CDR1 is MDHEN and CDR2 SYDVKM. CDR3 protein: CASSLRVSPLHF. The DNA of the CDR3 is TGTGCCAGCAGTTTACGGGTCTCGCCCCTCCACTTT.